These 14 T cell receptor beta chains came from one sample sequenced in a study of cytomegalovirus exposure and HLA in healthy donors. Clones were sequenced by immunoSEQ multiplex PCR, and TCRdb holds only the in-frame ones, with some missing. The repertoire has tens of thousands of clones, 90% to 97% of them found once; the top ten carry around 0.83%. Material for sequencing was PBMCs. The source is a man between 18 and 35 years old in good health and CMV-seronegative.

The chain couples TRBV11-2 to TRBJ2-1; D might be TRBD1 (5 bases). This CDR3 spans 10 amino acids. CDR1 and CDR2 from the germline V gene are SGHAT and FQNNGV. V lost 5 bases to trimming and J lost 16 bases, with 12 bases between them. Here the CDR3 reads CASSRQGLFF. In DNA, the CDR3 is TGTGCCAGCAGCCGCCAGGGCCTATTCTTC.

The chain combines TRBV15 with TRBJ2-3; 8 nucleotides match TRBD2. J lost 2 bases, V lost 1 base, and 5 bases had no gene match. The CDR3 has 16 residues. CDR1 LNHNV and CDR2 YYDKDF come from the germline V gene (reference sequence). The CDR3: CATSRVLTSVTDTQYF. DNA of the CDR3: TGTGCCACCAGCAGAGTTTTGACTAGCGTCACAGATACGCAGTATTTT.

The chain recombines TRBV18 with TRBJ2-7; D is perhaps TRBD2 (5 bases). The CDR3 has 15 residues. Germline values: CDR1 KGHSH, CDR2 LQKENI. Trimming took 3 bases from V and 2 from J, leaving 14 bases between them. DNA for the CDR3: TGTGCCAGCTCACCGGCCTCATTAGCGACCTACGAGCAGTACTTC. Its translation is CASSPASLATYEQYF.

The V and J genes are TRBV7-2 and TRBJ1-1, with D possibly TRBD1 on 5 matching bases. With 5 bases removed from V and 5 bases from J, the gap between germline ends came to 18 bases. The CDR3 loop spans 15 amino acids. CDR1 is SGHTA, CDR2 FQGNSA, per germline. The CDR3, as DNA: TGTGCCAGCAGCCTCCACCAGGGTGTCCGAACTGAAGCTTTCTTT. As protein: CASSLHQGVRTEAFF.

The chain combines TRBV27 with TRBJ2-7, with D uncertain. Trimming took off 5 bases at V and 11 bases at J, with 13 bases between the two ends. The CDR3 runs to 11 residues. Germline assignment: CDR1 MNHEY and CDR2 SMNVEV (reference sequence). CDR3 sequence (DNA): TGTGCCAGCAGTGAGAACAGCCGAAAGTACTTC. It codes for CASSENSRKYF.

This clone showed up just once. The V gene is TRBV15, the J gene TRBJ2-7; TRBD1 might be the D (6 bases). Germline values: CDR1 LNHNV, CDR2 YYDKDF (reference sequence). The CDR3 extends over 16 amino acids. Between the trimmed V and J ends, which lost 1 base and 1 base, there was a span of 14 bases. The CDR3 here is CATSRARGALSYEQYF. In DNA, the CDR3 is TGTGCCACCAGCAGAGCCAGGGGAGCTCTTTCCTACGAGCAGTACTTC.

The gene calls are TRBV7-9 and TRBJ2-1, with a possible D match to TRBD2 (6 bases). The V end was cut by 3 bases, the J end by 8 bases, with 11 bases between. This CDR3 region has 13 residues. Germline CDR1 is SEHNR and CDR2 is FQNEAQ (reference sequence). CDR3 sequence reads: CASSFPASDEQFF. The CDR3 nucleotides are TGTGCCAGCAGCTTTCCGGCTAGCGATGAGCAGTTCTTC.

The rearrangement joins TRBV11-2 to TRBJ2-7; 9 bases match TRBD1. CDR3 size: 13 residues. After removal of 1 base from V and 7 bases from J, the junction contained 2 bases not matched to a gene. Germline V gives CDR1 SGHAT, CDR2 FQNNGV. CDR3 coding DNA: TGTGCCAGCAGCTTAGTTGGGACAGGGGAGCAGTACTTC. Protein sequence: CASSLVGTGEQYF.

The rearrangement uses TRBV19 and TRBJ2-7; the match to TRBD1 covers 10 bases. In germline, CDR1 is LNHDA, CDR2 SQIVND (reference sequence). J was trimmed by 4 bases and V by 5 bases; bases with no gene match: 8. The CDR3 sequence is 15 residues long. The CDR3 nucleotides read TGTGCCAGTAGTGTCTTGGACAGGGGGGGATACGAGCAGTACTTC. Protein: CASSVLDRGGYEQYF.

A single count supports this clone. V gene TRBV28 combines with J gene TRBJ2-1; 7 bases are shared with TRBD2. The germline gives CDR1 MDHEN, CDR2 SYDVKM. The CDR3 spans 17 residues. V lost 3 bases, J lost 2 bases, and 10 bases stayed unmatched. CDR3 coding DNA: TGTGCCAGCAGTTTTCCGCTAACTAGCGTGACCTACAATGAGCAGTTCTTC. It specifies CASSFPLTSVTYNEQFF.

The CDR3 is CASSRTGQGRTEAFF. The CDR3 DNA sequence: TGCGCCAGCAGCCGGACGGGACAGGGACGAACTGAAGCTTTCTTT. V usage is TRBV4-1 and J usage is TRBJ1-1; 9 bases match TRBD1. J lost 5 bases, V lost 4 bases, and 8 bases had no gene match. Germline values: CDR1 MGHRA, CDR2 YSYEKL. The length of the CDR3 is 15 residues.

The J gene is TRBJ2-5, the V gene TRBV6-1; D possibly corresponds to TRBD2 (6 bases). Germline loops: CDR1 MNHNS, CDR2 SASEGT. The CDR3 extends over 14 amino acids. The V end lost 3 bases, the J end lost 5 bases, and 13 bases lay between the germline ends. Here the CDR3 DNA reads TGTGCCAGCAGTGATCCCCAACGGGGGGAGACCCAGTACTTC. It translates to CASSDPQRGETQYF.

The chain has TRBV2 and TRBJ2-3, with 7 bases aligning to TRBD2. The CDR3 consists of 15 residues. Germline loops: CDR1 SNHLY, CDR2 FYNNEI. J lost 8 bases, V lost 3 bases, and 11 bases had no gene match. CDR3 sequence reads: CASSDQTSRVSTQYF. The CDR3 DNA reads as TGTGCCAGCAGTGACCAGACTAGCCGGGTTAGTACGCAGTATTTT. The entire variable domain, with the rest obtained from reference TRBV2 and TRBJ2-3, is as follows: EPEVTQTPSHQVTQMGQEVILRCVPISNHLYFYWYRQILGQKVEFLVSFYNNEISEKSEIFDDQFSVERPDGSNFTLKIRSTKLEDSAMYFCASSDQTSRVSTQYFGPGTRLTVL.

The chain employs TRBV28 and TRBJ2-2; D gene unclear. The V gene's germline CDR1 is MDHEN and CDR2 SYDVKM. V lost 6 bases and J 4 bases, leaving 15 bases between the germline ends. This CDR3 spans 15 amino acids. CDR3 sequence: CASSGAGLPTGELFF. The CDR3 DNA follows: TGTGCCAGCAGCGGCGCAGGCCTTCCCACCGGGGAGCTGTTTTTT. Full variable domain (remainder filled in from reference TRBV28 and TRBJ2-2): DVKVTQSSRYLVKRTGEKVFLECVQDMDHENMFWYRQDPGLGLRLIYFSYDVKMKEKGDIPEGYSVSREKKERFSLILESASTNQTSMYLCASSGAGLPTGELFFGEGSRLTVL.